Listed here is a single TCR beta chain. Germline loops: CDR1 SGHDT, CDR2 YYEEEE. The CDR3 spans 18 residues. Trimming left V 4 bases short and J 4 bases short, with 23 bases between. This sample is drawn from a study of blood T cell repertoires in COVID-19. Study context: Acute-phase and convalescent COVID-19 samples originated in the United States, Italy and Spain. Sources were T cells, B-cell-depleted T cells, or PBMCs; the material itself was cDNA or gDNA.

How the authors handled the data: Amplified reference gene primers provided the basis for estimating nucleated cell counts. Method: immunoSEQ multiplex PCR; TCRdb's copy keeps in-frame clones and lacks some. V, J and clone size derive from that table, while D and trimming were established from the DNA sequence. This repertoire shows roughly 300,000 clones, approximately 83% found once; its top ten account for 13%. The chain has TRBV5-6 and TRBJ1-4, with a weak D call TRBD1 (6 bases). Sequenced: peripheral blood. This clonotype originated in a human donor in a cohort sampled during active COVID-19. This CDR3 is CASSKLIRARGGNEKLFF. The CDR3 DNA reads TGTGCCAGCAGCAAACTGATCAGGGCCCGAGGGGGTAATGAAAAACTGTTTTTT.